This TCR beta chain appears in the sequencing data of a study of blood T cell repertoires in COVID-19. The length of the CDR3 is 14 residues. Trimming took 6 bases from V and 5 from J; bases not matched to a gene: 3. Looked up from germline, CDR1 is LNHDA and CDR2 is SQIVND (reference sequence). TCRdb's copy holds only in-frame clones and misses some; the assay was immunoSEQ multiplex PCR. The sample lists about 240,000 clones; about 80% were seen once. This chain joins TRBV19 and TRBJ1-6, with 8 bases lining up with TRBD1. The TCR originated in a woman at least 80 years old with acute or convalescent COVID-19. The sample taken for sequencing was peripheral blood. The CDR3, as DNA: TGTGCCAGTAGCCTGACAGGGGATAATTCACCCCTCCACTTT. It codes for CASSLTGDNSPLHF.